Below, one T cell receptor (beta chain) is given with its context. This CDR3 is 13 amino acids long. With 0 bases removed from V and 0 bases from J, the gap between germline ends came to 3 bases. Germline lookup yields CDR1 SGDLS and CDR2 YYNGEE. The record originates from a study of blood T cell repertoires in COVID-19. Study-level information: From the United States, Italy and Spain came samples of acute and convalescent COVID-19. The cDNA or gDNA used as material had been derived from T cells, B-cell-depleted T cells, or PBMCs.

As originally analysed: Reference gene primer amplification gave nucleated cell count estimates. TCRdb's copy holds only in-frame clones and misses some; the assay was immunoSEQ multiplex PCR. That table supplies the V and J calls and clone size; D and trimming were determined from the DNA. The data contain around 130,000 clones, approximately 90% of them singletons. The TCR originated in a man between 65 and 85 years old with active COVID-19. The chain combines TRBV9 with TRBJ1-1; D gene uncertain. Sequencing was performed on peripheral blood. The CDR3 reads CASSVAVNTEAFF. DNA for the CDR3: TGTGCCAGCAGCGTAGCGGTGAACACTGAAGCTTTCTTT.